Shown below are 21 T cell receptor beta chains from a single sample sequenced in a study of cytomegalovirus exposure and HLA in healthy donors listed by TCRdb under 2017. Libraries were constructed by the immunoSEQ multiplex PCR assay. For the multiplex PCR, a mixture combining 60 forward primers for TCR Vbeta segments and 13 reverse primers for TCR Jbeta segments was used. TCRdb provides this immuneACCESS table in a form limited to in-frame rearrangements. Some clones are lacking; in checked studies, under half of them reflect an unresolved V gene, and why the rest are absent is not known. The sample table contains tens of thousands of clones; only one count was recorded for under 80% of them. Of the sample, just under 6.5% is held by the ten largest clones. What was sequenced was PBMCs. The receptors derive from a young woman in good health and CMV-seronegative.

CDR3 sequence reads: CASSRRLAGATDTQYF. The CDR3 DNA is TGTGCCAGCAGCAGAAGACTAGCGGGAGCCACAGATACGCAGTATTTT. This chain joins TRBV5-6 and TRBJ2-3, with 12 bases identical to TRBD2. There are 16 residues in the CDR3. CDR1 and CDR2 from the germline V gene are SGHDT and YYEEEE. Unmatched junction bases numbered 5, after V lost 4 bases and J lost 2 bases.

Note on this clone: Because the CDR3's place on the DNA is in doubt, the DNA is left out and the CDR3 is given as listed by TCRdb. The chain links TRBV18 to TRBJ1-1; no DNA check was done on the table's D call, TRBD1. The CDR3 is 15 amino acids long, termini counted. Per germline, CDR1 KGHSH and CDR2 LQKENI. CDR3 protein: CASSPPFGQGTEAFF.

This clone was counted a few times. The V and J genes are TRBV7-2 and TRBJ2-1, with 8 bases matching TRBD2. V lost 4 bases to trimming and J lost 9 bases; unmatched junction nucleotides: 5. The CDR3 runs 13 residues. CDR1 is SGHTA, CDR2 FQGNSA, per germline. CDR3 bases: TGTGCCAGCAGCTCATTTCTAGCGGGTGAGCAGTTCTTC. It translates to CASSSFLAGEQFF. Using reference TRBV7-2 and TRBJ2-1 for the parts outside the CDR3, the full variable domain is GAGVSQSPSNKVTEKGKDVELRCDPISGHTALYWYRQSLGQGLEFLIYFQGNSAPDKSGLPSDRFSAERTGGSVSTLTIQRTQQEDSAVYLCASSSFLAGEQFFGPGTRLTVL.

The J gene is TRBJ1-1, the V gene TRBV6-6; D gene ambiguous. The V and J ends lost 2 bases and 2 bases respectively, with 9 bases between them. This CDR3 spans 14 amino acids. Germline-derived CDR1 and CDR2 are MNHNY and SVGAGI (reference sequence). The CDR3 sequence: CASSYVRQNTEAFF. DNA of the CDR3: TGTGCCAGCAGTTACGTACGACAAAACACTGAAGCTTTCTTT.

CDR3: CASSYLPGQGTSSYTF. CDR3 in DNA: TGTGCCAGCAGTTACCTTCCGGGACAGGGGACTTCGAGCTACACCTTC. The chain links TRBV6-5 to TRBJ1-2, with 10 bases aligning to TRBD1. Per the germline V gene, CDR1 is MNHEY and CDR2 is SVGAGI. The CDR3 extends over 16 amino acids. The J segment lost 9 bases and the V segment lost 2 bases, leaving 12 bases of the junction unmatched.

This chain uses TRBV19 with TRBJ1-2, with a weak D call TRBD1 (5 bases). The V end lost 3 bases, the J end lost 4 bases, and 18 bases lay between the germline ends. This CDR3 is built from 16 residues. The germline V gene encodes CDR1 LNHDA and CDR2 SQIVND (reference sequence). CDR3 residues: CASSMGGESPVYGYTF. The DNA for the CDR3 is TGTGCCAGTAGTATGGGGGGAGAAAGCCCTGTCTATGGCTACACCTTC. The full variable domain, with the rest looked up from reference TRBV19 and TRBJ1-2, is DGGITQSPKYLFRKEGQNVTLSCEQNLNHDAMYWYRQDPGQGLRLIYYSQIVNDFQKGDIAEGYSVSREKKESFPLTVTSAQKNPTAFYLCASSMGGESPVYGYTFGSGTRLTVV.

V and J are TRBV9 and TRBJ2-7; TRBD1 matches 7 bases. Germline CDR1 and CDR2: SGDLS and YYNGEE. The CDR3 sequence is 14 residues long. V shed 5 bases and J 5 bases; nucleotides not matched to a gene: 10. The chain's CDR3 is CASSGEGATNEQYF. The CDR3 DNA reads TGTGCCAGCAGTGGAGAGGGGGCGACCAACGAGCAGTACTTC.

V usage is TRBV7-6 and J usage is TRBJ2-5, with 7 bases identical to TRBD1. The J call may be mistaken, given a closer DNA end match to TRBJ2-7. Per the germline V gene, CDR1 is SGHVS and CDR2 is FNYEAQ. This CDR3 spans 14 amino acids. CDR3 coding DNA: TGTGCCAGCAGCCGATGGGGGACAGTTGACGAGCAGTACTTC. Translated, it gives CASSRWGTVDEQYF.

The chain recombines TRBV7-2 with TRBJ2-7; 13 bases align to TRBD2. CDR1 and CDR2 (germline): SGHTA, FQGNSA. The CDR3 covers 18 residues. V shed 4 bases and J 7 bases; nucleotides not matched to a gene: 16. This chain's CDR3 is CASSSGRGLAGARWEQYF. CDR3 coding DNA: TGTGCCAGCAGCTCCGGAAGAGGACTAGCGGGGGCAAGGTGGGAGCAGTACTTC.

The rearrangement links TRBV5-8 to TRBJ2-7; TRBD1 agrees at 8 bases. Germline-derived CDR1 and CDR2 are SGHTS and YDEGEE. CDR3 size: 14 residues. Trimming removed 2 bases from V and 7 bases from J; junction bases left unmatched: 8. In nucleotides, the CDR3 is TGTGCCAGCAGCTTTCGGACAGGGTGGACGGAGCAGTACTTC. Translation: CASSFRTGWTEQYF.

The chain uses TRBV5-1 and TRBJ2-2; D is possibly TRBD1 (6 bases). Germline V CDR1 and CDR2: SGHRS, YFSETQ. The CDR3 runs to 19 residues. The germline V and J ends were trimmed by 4 bases and 5 bases, with 27 bases remaining between them. The chain's CDR3 is CASSLPTDSDSRMTGELFF. For the CDR3, the DNA is TGCGCCAGCAGCCTTCCAACGGACAGCGACTCCCGGATGACCGGGGAGCTGTTTTTT.

The gene calls are TRBV19 and TRBJ1-4, with 9 bases aligning to TRBD1. CDR1 is LNHDA, CDR2 SQIVND, per germline (reference sequence). The ends lost 6 bases at V and 0 bases at J; junction bases unmatched: 2. The CDR3 covers 15 residues. The CDR3 region is CASRQGAATNEKLFF. The CDR3, as DNA: TGTGCCAGTAGACAGGGGGCCGCAACTAATGAAAAACTGTTTTTT.

This clone turned up a few times. The chain recombines TRBV11-1 with TRBJ1-1; perhaps TRBD1 as D (6 bases). Deletions cut 5 bases from V and 7 bases from J, with 23 bases between. The length of the CDR3 is 16 residues. Germline V gives CDR1 SGHAT, CDR2 FQDESV (reference sequence). The CDR3: CASSTPTGLGDIEAFF. DNA for the CDR3: TGTGCCAGCAGCACACCTACAGGGCTCGGGGATATTGAAGCTTTCTTT.

The rearrangement uses TRBV30 and TRBJ1-4, with TRBD1 matching over 8 bases. The trim removed 0 bases at V and 8 bases at J, leaving 5 bases unmatched. Germline V gene lookup returns CDR1 GTSNPN and CDR2 SVGIG (reference sequence). The CDR3 has 14 residues. CDR3 sequence reads: CAWSVQGAGEKLFF. In nucleotides, the CDR3 is TGTGCCTGGAGTGTGCAGGGGGCGGGAGAAAAACTGTTTTTT. Variable domain in full (rest from reference TRBV30 and TRBJ1-4): SQTIHQWPATLVQPVGSPLSLECTVEGTSNPNLYWYRQAAGRGLQLLFYSVGIGQISSEVPQNLSASRPQDRQFILSSKKLLLSDSGFYLCAWSVQGAGEKLFFGSGTQLSVL.

This chain joins TRBV12-5 and TRBJ1-2; D is unresolved. This CDR3 has 12 residues. Trimming removed 1 base from V and 4 bases from J, with 4 bases in between. Germline V gene data show CDR1 as LGHNT and CDR2 as FRNRAP. The CDR3 region has the DNA TGTGCTAGTGGTTTGGACAGCTATGGCTACACCTTC. Protein: CASGLDSYGYTF.

This chain links TRBV5-1 with TRBJ2-5; TRBD2 matches at 10 bases. After removal of 0 bases from V and 4 bases from J, the junction contained 3 bases not matched to a gene. The CDR3 is 15 residues long. Germline-derived CDR1 and CDR2 are SGHRS and YFSETQ. CDR3 residues: CASSLGLAGRETQYF. CDR3 in DNA: TGCGCCAGCAGCTTGGGACTAGCGGGTAGAGAGACCCAGTACTTC.

This chain uses TRBV5-1 with TRBJ2-1; 10 nucleotides line up with TRBD1. The germline V gene has CDR1 SGHRS and CDR2 YFSETQ. The CDR3 totals 16 residues. V was pared by 0 bases and J by 7 bases, with 7 bases of the junction left unmatched. CDR3 residues: CASSLAGTGVQNEQFF. The CDR3 bases are TGCGCCAGCAGCTTGGCCGGGACAGGGGTACAGAATGAGCAGTTCTTC.

V and J are TRBV2 and TRBJ2-6; 11 bases match TRBD1. CDR3 size: 17 residues. CDR1 is SNHLY and CDR2 is FYNNEI in the germline V gene. V lost 5 bases and J lost 1; bases outside the gene matches: 4. The CDR3 here is CASSRTGGTSGANVLTF. In DNA, the CDR3 is TGTGCCAGCAGTCGGACAGGGGGCACGTCTGGGGCCAACGTCCTGACTTTC.

DNA of the CDR3: TGTGCCAGCAGCTTAGACAGGGACCATGGCTACACCTTC. Its protein is CASSLDRDHGYTF. V is TRBV7-3 and J is TRBJ1-2, with 7 bases lining up with TRBD1. The ends lost 2 bases at V and 6 bases at J; junction bases unmatched: 3. CDR1 SGHTA and CDR2 FQGTGA come from the germline V gene. CDR3 length: 13 amino acids.

Notes on this clone: The same CDR3 arises from other DNA sequences in this sample as well. This chain links TRBV15 with TRBJ1-2; 7 bases agree with TRBD1. The J segment lost 4 bases and the V segment lost 2 bases, leaving 10 bases of the junction unmatched. The CDR3 totals 16 residues. The germline V gene has CDR1 LNHNV and CDR2 YYDKDF (reference sequence). In DNA, the CDR3 is TGTGCCACCAGCAGACGCCGGGACAGATTTCCCTATGGCTACACCTTC. Translated: CATSRRRDRFPYGYTF. The full variable domain, with the rest looked up from reference TRBV15 and TRBJ1-2, is DAMVIQNPRYQVTQFGKPVTLSCSQTLNHNVMYWYQQKSSQAPKLLFHYYDKDFNNEADTPDNFQSRRPNTSFCFLDIRSPGLGDTAMYLCATSRRRDRFPYGYTFGSGTRLTVV.

The chain couples TRBV29-1 to TRBJ1-2, with D unclear. Trimming removed 4 bases from V and 4 bases from J, with 16 bases in between. The CDR3 length is 14 residues. CDR1 is SQVTM, CDR2 ANQGSEA, per germline. In DNA form, the CDR3 reads TGCAGCGTTGTGTTCGGGTGGCCCCCCTATGGCTACACCTTC. Residues: CSVVFGWPPYGYTF.